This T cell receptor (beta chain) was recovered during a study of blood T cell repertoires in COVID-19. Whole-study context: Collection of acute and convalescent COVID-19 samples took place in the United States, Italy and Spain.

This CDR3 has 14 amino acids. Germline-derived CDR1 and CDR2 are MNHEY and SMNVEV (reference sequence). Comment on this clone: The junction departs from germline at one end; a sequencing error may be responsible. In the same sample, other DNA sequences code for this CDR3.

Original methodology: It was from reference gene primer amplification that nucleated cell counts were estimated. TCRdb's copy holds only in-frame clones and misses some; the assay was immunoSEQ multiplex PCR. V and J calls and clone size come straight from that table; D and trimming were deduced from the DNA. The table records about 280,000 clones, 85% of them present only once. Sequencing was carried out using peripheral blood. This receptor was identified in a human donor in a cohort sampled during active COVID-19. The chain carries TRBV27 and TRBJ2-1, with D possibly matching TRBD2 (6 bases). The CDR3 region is CASSLAGSSNEQFF. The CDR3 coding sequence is TGTGCCAGCAGTTTAGCGGGGTCCTCCAATGAGCAGTTCTTC.